The 15 T cell receptor beta chains listed next were all sequenced from one sample in a study of response to subunit inactivated influenza vaccine. TCRdb itself ran the RT-PCR reads through MiXCR, one entry per CDR3 protein. The sample has roughly 780,000 distinct CDR3 sequences; about 18% are singletons. Material: PBMCs from blood, obtained less than 6 days after vaccination. All receptors derive from a man aged 45-65 years who received an inactivated influenza vaccine.

This clonotype was counted ten times or more. V and J are TRBV20-1 and TRBJ2-1, with 11 bases matching TRBD2. The V and J ends lost 0 bases and 9 bases, in that order; junction bases with no gene match: 10. In germline, CDR1 is DFQATT, CDR2 SNEGSKA (reference sequence). This CDR3 comprises 16 residues. Written as DNA, the CDR3 is TGCAGTGCTAGAGACCTACCCTCTAGCGGGAGGTTTGAGCAGTTCTTC. It codes for CSARDLPSSGRFEQFF.

There are a few counts of this clonotype. The chain has TRBV6-2 or TRBV6-3 and TRBJ2-7, with D unclear. The CDR3 has 14 residues. From germline, CDR1 is MNHEY and CDR2 SVGEGT. V lost 5 bases to trimming and J lost 3 bases, with 14 bases between them. The CDR3 coding sequence is TGTGCCAGCAGTCGCGGCGGCTACCGCTACGAGCAGTACTTC. It specifies CASSRGGYRYEQYF.

In this sample, this clonotype turned up many times. This chain uses TRBV20-1 with TRBJ1-2, with a tentative D call TRBD1 (5 bases). The CDR3 length is 11 residues. The germline CDR1 and CDR2 sequences are DFQATT and SNEGSKA (reference sequence). Here the CDR3 reads CSTGTGSSYTF. Here the CDR3 DNA reads TGCAGCACCGGGACCGGGTCCAGCTACACCTTC.

This sequence joins TRBV11-2 and TRBJ1-2, with D possibly matching TRBD1 (5 bases). The CDR3 extends over 15 amino acids. Germline V CDR1 and CDR2: SGHAT, FQNNGV. The ends were cut back, 0 bases at V and 2 bases at J, with 10 bases in the middle. This CDR3 reads CASSLDIRGNYGYTF. CDR3 in DNA: TGTGCCAGCAGCTTAGATATCCGGGGGAACTATGGCTACACCTTC.

A few counts support this clonotype. The V gene is TRBV5-1, the J gene TRBJ2-1; D is ambiguous. This CDR3 contains 15 residues. V was shortened by 0 bases and J by 8 bases, with 15 bases between the two germline ends. Germline V CDR1 and CDR2: SGHRS, YFSETQ. CDR3 protein: CASSLAGRSIDEQFF. The CDR3 region has the DNA TGCGCCAGCAGCTTGGCTGGTAGGAGTATCGATGAGCAGTTCTTC.

The V and J genes are TRBV20-1 and TRBJ1-1; 7 bases are shared with TRBD1. The CDR3 loop spans 16 amino acids. Germline CDR1 and CDR2: DFQATT and SNEGSKA (reference sequence). The V gene end was trimmed by 1 base and the J gene end by 4 bases; junction bases not matched to a gene: 12. The CDR3 bases are TGCAGTGCTAGAGTGGGTCAGGGGGGACTCCTCACTGAAGCTTTCTTT. Its protein is CSARVGQGGLLTEAFF.

This clonotype was found a few times. The J gene is TRBJ2-1, the V gene TRBV20-1; 11 bases match TRBD2. The CDR3 has 16 residues. Looked up from germline, CDR1 is DFQATT and CDR2 is SNEGSKA (reference sequence). V lost 2 bases, J lost 4 bases, and 7 bases stayed unmatched. The CDR3 is CSARKPGLAVYNEQFF. As DNA, the CDR3 is TGCAGTGCTAGAAAGCCGGGACTAGCGGTGTACAATGAGCAGTTCTTC.

This clonotype was detected only a few times. V is TRBV7-2 and J is TRBJ2-1; the D gene could be TRBD1 or TRBD2 (5 bases each). Germline assignment: CDR1 SGHTA and CDR2 FQGNSA. Trimming removed 5 bases at V and 7 bases at J, with 12 bases between. This CDR3 has 13 amino acids. The DNA for the CDR3 is TGTGCCAGCAGCCGGGTGTGGGGGAATGAGCAGTTCTTC. This codes for CASSRVWGNEQFF. Filled out from reference TRBV7-2 and TRBJ2-1, the complete variable domain reads GAGVSQSPSNKVTEKGKDVELRCDPISGHTALYWYRQSLGQGLEFLIYFQGNSAPDKSGLPSDRFSAERTGGSVSTLTIQRTQQEDSAVYLCASSRVWGNEQFFGPGTRLTVL.

This clonotype was detected only a few times. V is TRBV20-1 and J is TRBJ2-7; TRBD2 matches at 9 bases. There are 15 residues in the CDR3. Germline-derived CDR1 and CDR2 are DFQATT and SNEGSKA (reference sequence). V shed 3 bases, J shed 4 bases, and the junction held 10 bases outside the gene matches. This CDR3 reads CSARHARGRGYEQYF. CDR3 in DNA: TGCAGTGCTAGGCATGCCCGCGGGAGGGGGTACGAGCAGTACTTC.

This clonotype was detected a few times. The rearrangement uses TRBV6-2 or TRBV6-3 and TRBJ2-7; TRBD2 is a possible D gene (6 bases). V was trimmed by 4 bases and J by 2 bases, leaving 15 bases between them. The CDR3 has 15 residues. Germline lookup yields CDR1 MNHEY and CDR2 SVGEGT. This CDR3 is CASSSLLADTYEQYF. The CDR3 DNA reads TGTGCCAGCAGTTCCTTATTAGCGGATACCTACGAGCAGTACTTC.

In this sample, this clonotype turned up once. At one of its ends the junction is not consistent with the germline gene, which may arise from a read error. The chain recombines TRBV12-3 or TRBV12-4 with TRBJ2-1, with D perhaps assigned TRBD1 or TRBD2 (5 bases each). This CDR3 is built from 17 residues. DNA of the CDR3: TGTGCCAGCAGTTCGGGCTCAGGGAGCGCGGGCTACAATGAGCAGCTCTTC. As protein: CASSSGSGSAGYNEQLF.

The chain couples TRBV12-3 or TRBV12-4 to TRBJ1-5, with 8 bases aligning to TRBD1. Trimming cost V 5 bases and J 5 bases; bases outside gene matches: 5. The CDR3 totals 14 residues. The CDR3, as DNA: TGTGCCAGCAGTCCGCAGGGGGCAGATCAGCCCCAGCATTTT. It specifies CASSPQGADQPQHF.

The table lists this clonotype with a few counts. The chain carries TRBV7-2 and TRBJ2-7, with D possibly matching TRBD2 (6 bases). Germline values: CDR1 SGHTA, CDR2 FQGNSA. There are 17 residues in the CDR3. The V and J ends lost 1 base and 1 base respectively, with 17 bases between them. The CDR3 DNA reads TGTGCCAGCAGCTTAGGCTTAAGTAGCGGACGATCCTACGAGCAGTACTTC. It is translated as CASSLGLSSGRSYEQYF.

This clonotype was counted only a few times. The chain has TRBV20-1 and TRBJ2-3, with TRBD1 matching 8 bases. Trimming removed 3 bases from V and 4 bases from J; junction bases left unmatched: 9. This CDR3 has 15 amino acids. Germline lookup yields CDR1 DFQATT and CDR2 SNEGSKA (reference sequence). CDR3: CSASRRGRGPDTQYF. The CDR3 DNA reads TGCAGTGCTAGCCGAAGGGGCAGGGGGCCAGATACGCAGTATTTT.

This clonotype occurred many times. V is TRBV15 and J is TRBJ2-1; perhaps TRBD2 as D (6 bases). The CDR3 consists of 15 residues. V lost 2 bases and J lost 6, with 14 bases in between. Germline V gene lookup returns CDR1 LNHNV and CDR2 YYDKDF (reference sequence). In DNA form, the CDR3 reads TGTGCCACCAGCAGATATAGGGGAGCGGGCAATGAGCAGTTCTTC. Its translation: CATSRYRGAGNEQFF.